The present entry profiles one TCR beta chain with its context. The antigen is unknown. The sample belongs to a study of shared clonotypes between healthy human individuals. Across the whole study: Three plates each covered CD4 naive and memory; CD8 naive two, CD8 memory one.

Study-wide findings and caveats: Across subsets, estimated richness was generally greater for naive than for memory populations. Rarefaction showed sorted-subset sequencing was incomplete despite large depth. The study found lower generation probabilities in non-shared clonotypes than in those shared by all four donors.

The CDR3 is 15 residues long. Germline V lookup: CDR1 MDHEN, CDR2 SYDVKM. The trim removed 4 bases at V and 4 bases at J, leaving 7 bases unmatched. This table comes from immunoSEQ multiplex PCR, and its TCRdb copy is limited to in-frame clones, with some not included. The table lists about 1 million clones, around four fifths of them singletons. The chain combines TRBV28 with TRBJ2-5; 9 nucleotides align to TRBD1. This receptor was identified in a man aged 18-30 years in good health. Sequenced: memory CD4+ T cells sorted from blood. Subset denoted: CD45RA-negative fraction. The CDR3: CASSWDRDGVETQYF. CDR3 DNA sequence: TGTGCCAGCAGTTGGGACAGGGACGGGGTAGAGACCCAGTACTTC.